Listed below are T cell receptor beta chains from one sample, sequenced in a study of T cell repertoires in cytomegalovirus infection. Their cognate antigens are unknown. Via MiXCR, TCRdb re-called the reads, giving one row per CDR3 protein. This table has just under 500,000 distinct CDR3 sequences, 33% appearing once. The specimen was cultured PBMCs, collected from culture after CMV antigen stimulation. All receptors come from a human donor in good health (CMV status not recorded). Some clones in this sample may be carry-over from other donors' samples. The CDR3 runs from the conserved cysteine through the conserved F or W.

J | V | CDR3
TRBJ1-2 | TRBV4-3 | CASSRNTGQGTGYTF
TRBJ1-5 | TRBV6-1 | CASSTGDSRWPQHF
TRBJ2-1 | TRBV7-2 | CASSLKALMAGEISPKYNEQFF
TRBJ2-7 | TRBV7-9 | CASSPSPGLAETYEQYF
TRBJ2-5 | TRBV2 | CASNPQTTPTQYF
TRBJ2-3 | TRBV10-3 | CAIRAGVTDTQYF
TRBJ2-3 | TRBV28 | CASSAGGPAKDTQYF
TRBJ1-1 | TRBV12-3/TRBV12-4 | CASSLPGVNTEAFF
TRBJ2-5 | TRBV27 | CASSLQGDQETQYF
TRBJ1-2 | TRBV6-2/TRBV6-3 | CASSYSNTYGYTF
TRBJ1-6 | TRBV28 | CASNTQESPLHF
TRBJ1-2 | TRBV2 | CASTGTSPNYGYTF
TRBJ2-3 | TRBV12-3/TRBV12-4 | CASSLIPVRTDTQYF
TRBJ2-5 | TRBV7-8 | CASRVNLWETQETQYF
TRBJ2-2 | TRBV12-3/TRBV12-4 | CASSPTSSGELFF
TRBJ2-1 | TRBV10-3 | CATQGQSEQFF
TRBJ2-3 | TRBV7-7 | CASSSRYTDTQYF
TRBJ2-3 | TRBV20-1 | CSATSGRQLTDTQYF
TRBJ2-5 | TRBV5-4 | CASSHGTSQETQYF
TRBJ1-4 | TRBV15 | CATSRDRGQGNEKLFF
TRBJ1-1 | TRBV12-3/TRBV12-4 | CASSLLDGGTEAFF
TRBJ2-1 | TRBV12-3/TRBV12-4 | CASSQGLGINEQFF
TRBJ2-2 | TRBV7-2 | CASSFSAGELFF
TRBJ1-1 | TRBV9 | CASSPGDGGIAEAFF
TRBJ2-1 | TRBV6-5 | CASSYVGTSGSNEQFF
TRBJ2-1 | TRBV4-1 | CASSHPVRSDEQFF
TRBJ1-1 | TRBV6-2/TRBV6-3 | CASSSLQRALSFF
TRBJ1-1 | TRBV2 | CASSYRSDTEAFF
TRBJ1-6 | TRBV30 | CAWSVSNNSPLHF
TRBJ1-4 | TRBV12-3/TRBV12-4 | CASSLVGQGPEKLFF
TRBJ1-5 | TRBV30 | CAWSVAGNQPQHF
TRBJ1-2 | TRBV7-2 | CASSLTPVVGDAHYGYTF
TRBJ1-1 | TRBV4-1 | CASSLTPDTEAFF
TRBJ1-6 | TRBV7-2 | CASSQVVGYSPLHF
TRBJ1-6 | TRBV11-2 | CASSRTVWNSPLHF
TRBJ2-3 | TRBV29-1 | CSVTSSGSTDTQYF